This T cell receptor beta chain was identified in a study of blood T cell repertoires in COVID-19. Data came from immunoSEQ multiplex PCR; TCRdb stores just in-frame clones and leaves some out. This sample has about 91,000 clones; more than 75% occur once, and the top ten carry around 7.2%. The length of the CDR3 is 15 residues. Germline V lookup: CDR1 SGHTA, CDR2 FQGNSA. V lost 4 bases and J lost 7; bases outside the gene matches: 6. This TCR was sampled from a man in his fifties with active or convalescent COVID-19. The sample taken for sequencing was peripheral blood. The genes are TRBV7-2 and TRBJ1-6, with 8 bases aligning to TRBD1. The chain's CDR3 is CASSSLTGANSPLHF. CDR3 in DNA: TGTGCCAGCAGCTCCCTGACAGGGGCGAATTCACCCCTCCACTTT.